Listed below are T cell receptor beta chains from one sample, sequenced in a study of CD4+ T cells in melanoma. The repertoire was sequenced with immunoSEQ multiplex PCR; TCRdb's copy has only in-frame clones and lacks some. The sample yields roughly 120,000 clones, around 93% seen once. The sequenced material came from peripheral blood. The receptors come from a human donor with melanoma. Each CDR3 is given with its conserved first and last residue. Fields, in order: CDR3 protein, CDR3 DNA, D gene, J gene, V gene. A D gene is named only where the DNA matches it firmly.

CDR3 protein: CASTPLAGGNTGELFF
CDR3 DNA: TGTGCCAGCACCCCACTAGCGGGGGGGAACACCGGGGAGCTGTTTTTT
D gene: TRBD2
J gene: TRBJ2-2
V gene: TRBV5-4

CDR3 protein: CATSRGTAETQYF
CDR3 DNA: TGTGCCACCAGCAGAGGGACAGCGGAGACCCAGTACTTC
D gene: .
J gene: TRBJ2-5
V gene: TRBV15

CDR3 protein: CASRFVGANVLTF
CDR3 DNA: TGTGCCAGCAGGTTCGTAGGGGCCAACGTCCTGACTTTC
D gene: .
J gene: TRBJ2-6
V gene: TRBV28

CDR3 protein: CASSQEGRRGGRETQYF
CDR3 DNA: TGCGCCAGCAGCCAAGAAGGGCGGCGGGGGGGCCGGGAGACCCAGTACTTC
D gene: TRBD2
J gene: TRBJ2-5
V gene: TRBV4-1

CDR3 protein: CASSLDTSANYGYTF
CDR3 DNA: TGCGCCAGCAGCCTCGACACGTCAGCTAACTATGGCTACACCTTC
D gene: .
J gene: TRBJ1-2
V gene: TRBV5-1

CDR3 protein: CASSLDRNQPQHF
CDR3 DNA: TGTGCCAGCAGCTTGGACCGAAATCAGCCCCAGCATTTT
D gene: .
J gene: TRBJ1-5
V gene: TRBV7-2

CDR3 protein: CASSSPAGVSGYEQYF
CDR3 DNA: TGTGCCAGCAGTTCCCCTGCCGGCGTATCTGGCTACGAGCAGTACTTC
D gene: .
J gene: TRBJ2-7
V gene: TRBV6-5

CDR3 protein: CASSLAGAATLETQYF
CDR3 DNA: TGTGCCAGCAGCTTGGCAGGGGCGGCGACTTTAGAGACCCAGTACTTC
D gene: .
J gene: TRBJ2-5
V gene: TRBV5-4

CDR3 protein: CASRVSLAKNIQYF
CDR3 DNA: TGTGCCAGTAGAGTGTCCTTAGCCAAAAACATTCAGTACTTC
D gene: .
J gene: TRBJ2-4
V gene: TRBV19

CDR3 protein: CASSPSSGRNNEQFF
CDR3 DNA: TGTGCCAGCTCACCATCTAGCGGGAGAAACAATGAGCAGTTCTTC
D gene: TRBD2
J gene: TRBJ2-1
V gene: TRBV18

CDR3 protein: CASSWDTRETQYF
CDR3 DNA: TGTGCCAGCAGCTGGGACACACGAGAGACCCAGTACTTC
D gene: .
J gene: TRBJ2-5
V gene: TRBV6-1